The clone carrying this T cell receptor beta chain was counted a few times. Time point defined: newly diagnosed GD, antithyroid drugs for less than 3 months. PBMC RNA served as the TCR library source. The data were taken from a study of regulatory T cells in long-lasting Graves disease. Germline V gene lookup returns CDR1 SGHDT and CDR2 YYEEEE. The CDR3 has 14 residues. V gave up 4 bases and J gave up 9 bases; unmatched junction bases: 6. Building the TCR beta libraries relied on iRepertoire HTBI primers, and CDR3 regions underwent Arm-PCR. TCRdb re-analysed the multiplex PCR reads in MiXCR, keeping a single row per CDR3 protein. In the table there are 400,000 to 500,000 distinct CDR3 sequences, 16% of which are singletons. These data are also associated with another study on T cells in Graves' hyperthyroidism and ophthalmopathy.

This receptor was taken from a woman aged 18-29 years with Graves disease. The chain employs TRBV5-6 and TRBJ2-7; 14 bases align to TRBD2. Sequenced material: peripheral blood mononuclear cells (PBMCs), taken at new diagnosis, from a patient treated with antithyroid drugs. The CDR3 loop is CASSLGTSGSVQYF. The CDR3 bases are TGTGCCAGCAGCCTAGGGACTAGCGGGAGTGTGCAGTACTTC.